This T cell receptor beta chain was profiled in a study of molecular identifiers for immune sequencing clone quantification. Sorting selected naive CD8 T cells with a CD8+CD4-CCR7+CD45RA+ phenotype. TCRdb independently ran MiXCR on the PCR reads; one entry per CDR3 protein. The data hold under 800,000 distinct CDR3 sequences, with roughly 27% observed a single time. The CDR3 has 15 residues. The junction had 5 bases not matched to a gene; V was cut back by 5 bases and J by 4 bases. Germline-derived CDR1 and CDR2 are LNHDA and SQIVND (reference sequence). This clonotype was observed at least ten times.

The origin of this receptor is a human donor in good health. Some libraries in this study had Jurkat cell RNA spiked in. The sample taken for sequencing was naive CD8+ T cells from blood, with Jurkat cell RNA spiked in. Subset defined: FACS-sorted CD8+CD4-CCR7+CD45RA+ naive T cells. V and J are TRBV19 and TRBJ2-3; 11 nucleotides match TRBD1. Here the CDR3 reads CASSGQGAFPDTQYF. In DNA, the CDR3 is TGTGCCAGTAGTGGACAGGGGGCTTTTCCAGATACGCAGTATTTT.